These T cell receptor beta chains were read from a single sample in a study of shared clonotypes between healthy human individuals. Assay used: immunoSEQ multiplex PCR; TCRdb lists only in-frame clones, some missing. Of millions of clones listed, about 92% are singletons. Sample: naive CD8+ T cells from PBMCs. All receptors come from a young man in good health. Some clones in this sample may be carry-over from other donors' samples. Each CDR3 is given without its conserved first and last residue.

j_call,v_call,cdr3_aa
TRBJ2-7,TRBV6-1,ASREGLVLSSYEQY
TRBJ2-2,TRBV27,ASIASDYLNTGELF
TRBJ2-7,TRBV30,AWSDDGLGYEQY
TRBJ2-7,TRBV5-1,ASSLGRSTNEQY
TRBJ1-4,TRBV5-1,ASSLGSATNEKLF
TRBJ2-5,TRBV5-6,ASSLRREFGLETQY
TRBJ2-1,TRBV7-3,ASSLTIGTSAYNEQF
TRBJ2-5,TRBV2,ARSSEQETQY
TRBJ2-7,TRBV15,ATSRPTTGYEQY
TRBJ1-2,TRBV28,ASSSPRGPNYGYT
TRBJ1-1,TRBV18,ASSPSRLDLEGAF
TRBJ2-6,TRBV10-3,AISMEGPNVLT
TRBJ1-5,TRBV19,ASGTDTGGVQQPQH
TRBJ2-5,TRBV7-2,ASSSRDSQETQY
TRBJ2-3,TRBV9,ASSVVPSGSTDTQY
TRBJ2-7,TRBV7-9,ASSSGLEWEQY
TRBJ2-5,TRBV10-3,AIRPGQGQETQY
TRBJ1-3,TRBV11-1,ASSQGQTSSGNTIY
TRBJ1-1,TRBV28,ASSRRWGPSEAF
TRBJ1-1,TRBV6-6,ASSYVSKTEAF
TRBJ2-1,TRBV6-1,ASSGTVSSYNEQF
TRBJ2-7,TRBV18,ASSPGTTSSYEQY
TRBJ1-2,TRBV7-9,ASSSRDPQGYT
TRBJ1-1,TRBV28,ASSLIFTVNTEAF
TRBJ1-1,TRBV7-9,ASSLGQPSFYTEAF
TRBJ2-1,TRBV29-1,SDHTGNNEQF
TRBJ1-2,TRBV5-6,ASSLQGDGYT
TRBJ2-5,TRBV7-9,ASSLGGGRGETQY